This T cell receptor beta chain was obtained from a study of OX40 agonist ivuxolimab in advanced cancers. Study context: Hepatocellular carcinoma, melanoma, renal cell or head and neck cancer occurred in dose-escalation patients. Among those treated, three patients had partial responses, one with hepatocellular carcinoma and two with cutaneous melanoma. Whole-study results and caveats: Expanded clones were, on average, more numerous in CD8+ T cells than in CD4+. Within 6 weeks, CD4+ and CD8+ blood T cells expanded clonally at 0.1 to 3.0 mg/kg.

Sequencing was performed with immunoSEQ multiplex PCR; in TCRdb, only in-frame clones are kept and a portion is missing. The data show 35,000 to 45,000 clones, roughly nine tenths seen once. About this clone: Its specificity is unknown.

After removal of 5 bases from V and 2 bases from J, the junction contained 5 bases not matched to a gene. Germline V gene lookup returns CDR1 MNHEY and CDR2 SMNVEV (reference sequence). The CDR3 contains 15 residues. The TCR was taken from an adult with an advanced solid tumor such as melanoma, head and neck, liver or kidney cancer. The rearrangement joins TRBV27 to TRBJ2-7; TRBD2 matches at 11 bases. The sample consisted of CD4+ or CD8+ T cells sorted from blood, taken in a trial of the OX40 agonist ivuxolimab. The CDR3 DNA is TGTGCCAGCAGTGAACTAGCGGGAGTTACCTACGAGCAGTACTTC. Translation gives CASSELAGVTYEQYF.